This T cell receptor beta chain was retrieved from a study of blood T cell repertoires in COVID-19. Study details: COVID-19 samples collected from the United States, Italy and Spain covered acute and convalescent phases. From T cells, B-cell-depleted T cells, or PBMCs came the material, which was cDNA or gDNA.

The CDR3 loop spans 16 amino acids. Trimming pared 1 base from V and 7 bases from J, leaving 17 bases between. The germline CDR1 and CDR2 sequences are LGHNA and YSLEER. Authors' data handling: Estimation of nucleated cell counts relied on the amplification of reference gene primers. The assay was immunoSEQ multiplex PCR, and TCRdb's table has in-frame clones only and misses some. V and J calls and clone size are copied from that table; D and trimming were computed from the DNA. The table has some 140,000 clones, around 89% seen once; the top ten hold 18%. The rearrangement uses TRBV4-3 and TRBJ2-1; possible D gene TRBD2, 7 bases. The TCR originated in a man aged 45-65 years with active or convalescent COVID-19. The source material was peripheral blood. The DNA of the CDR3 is TGCGCCAGCAGCCAAGCTCGGCTGGCGGGGGCTAATGAGCAGTTCTTC. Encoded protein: CASSQARLAGANEQFF.